The rows below give T cell receptor beta chains drawn from one sample of a study of shared clonotypes between healthy human individuals. Produced via immunoSEQ multiplex PCR; TCRdb's table is partial and in-frame only. The repertoire includes roughly 1,000,000 clones, 70% to 80% of them detected once, and 0.55% to 0.7% sits in the top ten. Sample: memory CD4+ T cells from PBMCs. Receptor source: a man between 18 and 35 years old in good health. Some clones in this sample may be carry-over from other donors' samples. CDR3s include the opening cysteine and the closing phenylalanine or tryptophan. A D gene is named only where the DNA matches it firmly. Size is omitted from some rows. Given values are once, few, many or a class for expanded clones.

d_gene | j_gene | v_gene | abundance | CDR3nt | CDR3aa
TRBD2 | TRBJ2-2 | TRBV4-2 | - | TGTGCCAGCAGCCAAGGAGCAAGCGGGGGGACCGGGGAGCTGTTTTTT | CASSQGASGGTGELFF
- | TRBJ1-2 | TRBV28 | few | TGTGCCAGCAGTCCCTCCACAGGGTCCACCGGTGGCTACACCTTC | CASSPSTGSTGGYTF
TRBD1 | TRBJ1-4 | TRBV14 | - | TGTGCCAGCAGCCAGGACCGACCGGGACAGTCGAATGAAAAACTGTTTTTT | CASSQDRPGQSNEKLFF
- | TRBJ1-1 | TRBV7-9 | - | TGTGCCAGCAGCTTGACTGCCTCGAACACTGAAGCTTTCTTT | CASSLTASNTEAFF
TRBD2 | TRBJ2-7 | TRBV14 | - | TGTGCCAGCAGCAAAGGACTAGCTTCCTCCTACGAGCAGTACTTC | CASSKGLASSYEQYF
- | TRBJ2-5 | TRBV4-2 | - | TGTGCCAGCAGCCAAGTGGCGGAACCCCGGGAGACCCAGTACTTC | CASSQVAEPRETQYF
TRBD1 | TRBJ1-3 | TRBV7-3 | few | TGTGCCAGCAGCGTGGGACAGGGAAACACCATATATTTT | CASSVGQGNTIYF
TRBD1 | TRBJ1-1 | TRBV6-1 | - | TGTGCCAGCACCTCCCAGGGGGTAGGGACTGAAGCTTTCTTT | CASTSQGVGTEAFF
TRBD1 | TRBJ2-1 | TRBV6-6 | - | TGTGCCAGTACCCTGACAGGGGGCGTTGAGCAGTTCTTC | CASTLTGGVEQFF
- | TRBJ2-2 | TRBV5-4 | - | TGTGCCAGCAGCTCGGGTGGAAAGGTCGGGGAGCTGTTTTTT | CASSSGGKVGELFF
- | TRBJ1-5 | TRBV30 | few | TGTGCCTGGAGCACTCTGGGAGGCCGTCAGCCCCAGCATTTT | CAWSTLGGRQPQHF
- | TRBJ2-7 | TRBV19 | - | TGTGCCAGTGGTAAGGGCCTGGGGGAGCAGTACTTC | CASGKGLGEQYF
- | TRBJ1-1 | TRBV2 | many | TGTGCCAGCAGCGCTGTGGGGGTCGACACTGAAGCTTTCTTT | CASSAVGVDTEAFF
- | TRBJ2-5 | TRBV29-1 | - | TGCAGCGTCGGGAGAGAGACCCAGTACTTC | CSVGRETQYF
TRBD1 | TRBJ1-5 | TRBV5-6 | - | TGTGCCAGCAGCTTGGGGGACAGGGGGCCGAGGCAGCCCCAGCATTTT | CASSLGDRGPRQPQHF
- | TRBJ2-7 | TRBV30 | - | TGTGCCTGGAGTCAACACCGCTACGAGCAGTACTTC | CAWSQHRYEQYF
- | TRBJ1-2 | TRBV27 | - | TGTGCCAGCAGTTCGTCTATCTCTATGTTGGGCTACACCTTC | CASSSSISMLGYTF
- | TRBJ2-5 | TRBV28 | - | TGTGCCAGCCGCCTTGAGGACCAAGAGACCCAGTACTTC | CASRLEDQETQYF
- | TRBJ2-3 | TRBV29-1 | - | TGCAGCGGAAAGCAGAGGGGTATAGATACGCAGTATTTT | CSGKQRGIDTQYF